This T cell receptor (beta chain) was recovered during a study of T cells in localized non-small cell lung cancer. Profiling relied on immunoSEQ multiplex PCR, and the TCRdb table lists in-frame clones only, not all of them. This table has 45,000 to 55,000 clones, roughly 90% appearing once. Germline V CDR1 and CDR2: SGHTS, YDEGEE. V lost 1 base, J lost 9 bases, and 10 bases lay in between. CDR3 length equals 13 residues. This clone was counted only a few times. Its antigen is undetermined. Study outcomes and limitations: Compared with tumor, uninvolved adjacent lung displayed greater T cell clonality, ranking highest overall. Adjacent lung tissue had a median about 58 of the top 100 clones found in the tumor.

This chain links TRBV5-8 with TRBJ2-2; D not certain. This material consisted of peripheral blood, taken before any cancer treatment. This sequence was found in a male donor older than 55 with stage III squamous cell lung carcinoma. CDR3 bases: TGTGCCAGCAGCTTGCAAGGGCAAAGGGAGCTGTTTTTT. Its protein is CASSLQGQRELFF.